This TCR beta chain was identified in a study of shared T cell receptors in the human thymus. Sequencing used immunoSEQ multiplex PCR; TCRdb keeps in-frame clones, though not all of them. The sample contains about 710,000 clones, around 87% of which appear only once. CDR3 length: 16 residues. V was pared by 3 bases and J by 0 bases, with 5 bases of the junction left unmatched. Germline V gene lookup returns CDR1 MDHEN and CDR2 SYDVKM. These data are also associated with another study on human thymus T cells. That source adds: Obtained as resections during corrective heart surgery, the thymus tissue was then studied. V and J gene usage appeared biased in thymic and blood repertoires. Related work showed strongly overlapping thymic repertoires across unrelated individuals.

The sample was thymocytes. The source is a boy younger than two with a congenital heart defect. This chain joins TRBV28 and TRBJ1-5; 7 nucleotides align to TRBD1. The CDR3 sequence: CASSFWDRISNQPQHF. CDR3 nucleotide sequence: TGTGCCAGCAGTTTTTGGGACAGAATTAGCAATCAGCCCCAGCATTTT.